This is a list of T cell receptor beta chains from one sample in a study of siplizumab effects on memory and regulatory T cells. Only in-frame clones appear in the TCRdb table, and some are missing; sequencing was by immunoSEQ multiplex PCR. The sample includes tens of thousands of clones, roughly 95% of them seen just once. Sequencing input: naive CD4+ T cells sorted from blood. The receptors shown here come from a human donor in good health. Each CDR3 is given with its conserved first and last residue. A D gene is named only where the DNA matches it firmly. Where a row states a size, it is once, few, many or the class of an expanded clone; other rows omit it.

abundance	v_gene	d_gene	j_gene	CDR3aa	CDR3nt
NA	TRBV6-6	TRBD2	TRBJ2-3	CASRIAGGLDTQYF	TGTGCCAGCAGGATAGCGGGGGGGTTGGATACGCAGTATTTT
once	TRBV5-4	NA	TRBJ2-1	CASSLAFRGTFNEQFF	TGTGCCAGCAGCTTGGCCTTTCGTGGAACCTTCAATGAGCAGTTCTTC
NA	TRBV2	TRBD1	TRBJ1-2	CASRGTGLYGYTF	TGTGCCAGCAGGGGGACAGGACTCTATGGCTACACCTTC
NA	TRBV7-9	NA	TRBJ2-3	CASGASTDTQYF	TGTGCCAGCGGCGCTAGCACAGATACGCAGTATTTT
NA	TRBV7-2	TRBD2	TRBJ2-7	CASSLLSPGTTYEQYF	TGTGCCAGCAGCCTGCTATCCCCCGGGACTACCTACGAGCAGTACTTC
NA	TRBV6-5	NA	TRBJ1-2	CASSPPQGGYTF	TGTGCCAGCAGCCCCCCACAAGGGGGCTACACCTTC
NA	TRBV21-1	NA	TRBJ1-6	CASSPETSINNSPLHF	TGTGCCAGCAGCCCAGAAACGTCCATAAATAATTCACCCCTCCACTTT
NA	TRBV4-2	TRBD2	TRBJ2-2	CASSPRWGGQGPTGELFF	TGTGCCAGCAGCCCAAGGTGGGGGGGTCAGGGCCCCACCGGGGAGCTGTTTTTT
NA	TRBV14	NA	TRBJ2-3	CASSQVTDTQYF	TGTGCCAGCAGCCAAGTGACAGATACGCAGTATTTT
NA	TRBV27	NA	TRBJ1-1	CASSPWGAEAFF	TGTGCCAGCAGCCCTTGGGGGGCTGAAGCTTTCTTT
NA	TRBV7-2	NA	TRBJ2-2	CASSSQGPANTGELFF	TGTGCCAGCAGCTCCCAGGGGCCAGCCAACACCGGGGAGCTGTTTTTT